This T cell receptor beta chain derives from a study of control samples from healthy donors and cancer patients (TCRdb year 2020). Library generation was performed with the immunoSEQ multiplex PCR assay. In its TCRdb copy, this immuneACCESS table keeps in-frame sequences only and misses some clones. Where compared with another copy, unresolved V genes explain less than half of these, and the others have no known cause. The sample data list fewer than 100,000 clones, and 82% of these were observed just once. The ten largest make up about 2% of the sample. Concerning this clone itself: Its antigen has not been determined. There are no base qualities to consult, and no much larger clone falls within one base.

Taken from the germline V gene (reference sequence), the CDR1 and CDR2 loops are GTSNPN and SVGIG. The CDR3 runs 15 residues from the cysteine to the phenylalanine. The read is trimmed to its CDR3 DNA, 45 bases read in frame from base 1. Trimming removed 2 bases from V and 3 bases from J, leaving 16 bases between the germline ends. The sequencing sample was made of blood. The origin of this receptor is a man aged 55 to 69 in good health. The receptor chain draws on TRBV30 and TRBJ2-5; the D segment could be TRBD1, given 7 matching bases. The CDR3 region reads CAWSPPGGREETQYF. The bases are TGTGCCTGGAGTCCTCCAGGGGGGCGCGAAGAGACCCAGTACTTC.